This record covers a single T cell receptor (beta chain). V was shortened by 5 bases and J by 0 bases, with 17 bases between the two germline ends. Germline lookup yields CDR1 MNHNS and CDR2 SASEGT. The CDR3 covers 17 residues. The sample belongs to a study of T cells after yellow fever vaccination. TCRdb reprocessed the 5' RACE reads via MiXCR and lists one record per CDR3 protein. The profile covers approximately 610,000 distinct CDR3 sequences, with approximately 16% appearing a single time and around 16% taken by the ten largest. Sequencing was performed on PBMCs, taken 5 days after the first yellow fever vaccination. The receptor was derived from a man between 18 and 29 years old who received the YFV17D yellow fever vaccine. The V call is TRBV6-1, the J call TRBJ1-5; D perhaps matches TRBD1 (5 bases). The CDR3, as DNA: TGTGCCAGCAGTCCCCGGGGAGGGGAAAATAGCAATCAGCCCCAGCATTTT. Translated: CASSPRGGENSNQPQHF.